The clone carrying this T cell receptor beta chain showed up just a few times. The data belong to a study of T cells in Graves' hyperthyroidism and ophthalmopathy. Regions amplified from RNA transcripts were the TCR beta CDR3 regions. First-round RT-PCR targeting the TCR CDR3 was performed with the HTBI primer set. Using its own MiXCR run on the multiplex PCR reads, TCRdb lists one record per CDR3 protein. The sample lists 490,000 or so distinct CDR3 sequences; about 20% were seen once. Germline V gene data show CDR1 as KGHDR and CDR2 as SFDVKD. The CDR3 loop spans 13 amino acids. Trimming shortened V by 12 bases and J by 5 bases, and 19 bases separated the two germline ends.

The rearrangement uses TRBV24-1 and TRBJ2-7; no clear D. The clonotype originates from a man aged 35 to 55 with Graves' ophthalmopathy. The sample was blood. The CDR3 DNA is TGTGCCGCCTCCGGGCCGTATACGGACGAGCAGTACTTC. The encoded protein is CAASGPYTDEQYF.